This TCR beta chain stems from a study of T cell changes during pregnancy in multiple sclerosis. CDR3 length: 17 amino acids. V lost 3 bases and J lost 0; bases outside the gene matches: 5. Germline V gives CDR1 LGHNA, CDR2 YSLEER. Libraries were prepared by immunoSEQ multiplex PCR; TCRdb keeps only in-frame clonotypes and omits some of them. Of about 43,000 clones in the sample, about nine tenths were seen once. Sequencing used peripheral blood, obtained in the second trimester of pregnancy. The chain recombines TRBV4-3 with TRBJ2-6; TRBD1 matches 7 bases. This clonotype was sampled from a female donor in good health, enrolled as a control in a pregnancy study. The CDR3: CASSQIGQVSGANVLTF. The CDR3 nucleotides are TGCGCCAGCAGCCAGATAGGACAGGTCTCTGGGGCCAACGTCCTGACTTTC.